What follows are 13 T cell receptor beta chains derived from one specimen sequenced in a study of cytotoxic CD8 clonotypes in ibrutinib-treated CLL. Clones were sequenced by immunoSEQ multiplex PCR, and TCRdb holds only the in-frame ones, with some missing. The table records around 50,000 clones, 55% to 65% of them present only once. The material sequenced was PBMCs, taken after 24 months of ibrutinib treatment. All receptors derive from a human donor with chronic lymphocytic leukemia.

The table lists this clone with a count of one. The chain combines TRBV13 with TRBJ1-4, with a tentative D call TRBD1 (6 bases). Trimming took off 5 bases at V and 9 bases at J, with 16 bases between the two ends. This CDR3 comprises 14 residues. Germline-derived CDR1 and CDR2 are PRHDT and FYEKMQ (reference sequence). This CDR3 reads CASSTSRQAKKLFF. The DNA of the CDR3 is TGTGCCAGCAGCACCTCCCGACAGGCGAAAAAACTGTTTTTT.

This clone was observed a single time. This chain links TRBV27 with TRBJ1-2, with TRBD1 identical over 11 bases. Germline trimming cut 4 bases from V and 7 bases from J; bases unmatched to any gene: 2. The CDR3 is made up of 13 amino acids. The germline CDR1 and CDR2 sequences are MNHEY and SMNVEV (reference sequence). The DNA of the CDR3 is TGTGCCAGCAGTTGGGACAGGGGGACTGGCTACACCTTC. Translating it yields CASSWDRGTGYTF.

CDR3: CATGFFTGELFF. In DNA form, the CDR3 reads TGTGCCACAGGGTTCTTCACCGGGGAGCTGTTTTTT. V and J are TRBV5-6 and TRBJ2-2; perhaps TRBD1 as D (5 bases). The CDR3 spans 12 residues. The V end lost 9 bases, the J end lost 4 bases, and 10 bases lay between the germline ends. Germline CDR1 SGHDT, CDR2 YYEEEE.

The chain links TRBV11-2 to TRBJ2-5, with 9 bases that match TRBD2. The CDR3 extends over 15 amino acids. The junction had 10 bases not matched to a gene; V was cut back by 6 bases and J by 5 bases. Germline V gene sequence: CDR1 SGHAT, CDR2 FQNNGV. The CDR3 bases are TGTGCCAGCAGTCCCGGGACTAGCTTGGGGGAGACCCAGTACTTC. This encodes CASSPGTSLGETQYF.

The rearrangement uses TRBV7-6 and TRBJ2-5; a weak D match, TRBD1 (5 bases). Trimming removed 4 bases from V and 2 bases from J, with 14 bases in between. The CDR3 spans 15 residues. The germline CDR1 and CDR2 sequences are SGHVS and FNYEAQ. CDR3 nucleotides: TGTGCCAGCAGCTCAGGGCTATTCCCACAAGAGACCCAGTACTTC. It is translated as CASSSGLFPQETQYF.

The chain joins TRBV27 to TRBJ2-3; no reliable D call. The CDR3 covers 16 residues. V was shortened by 5 bases and J by 1 base, with 16 bases between the two germline ends. CDR1 and CDR2 (germline): MNHEY, SMNVEV (reference sequence). CDR3 nucleotides: TGTGCCAGCAGTAGCATCACGCTCTACGGCACAGATACGCAGTATTTT. Its protein is CASSSITLYGTDTQYF.

The chain carries TRBV11-2 and TRBJ1-2, with 9 bases aligning to TRBD1. Per germline, CDR1 SGHAT and CDR2 FQNNGV. V shed 5 bases, J shed 8 bases, and the junction held 18 bases outside the gene matches. CDR3 length equals 17 residues. As DNA, the CDR3 is TGTGCCAGCAGCCCCGTTCACAGGGGGCTTCTGAAGGGCGGCTACACCTTC. As protein: CASSPVHRGLLKGGYTF.

This clone was observed a single time. The rearrangement joins TRBV10-1 to TRBJ1-1; a weak D match, TRBD1 (6 bases). The germline V gene has CDR1 WNHNN and CDR2 SYGVQD (reference sequence). CDR3 length: 13 amino acids. Trimming took off 4 bases at V and 2 bases at J, with 8 bases between the two ends. The CDR3 DNA is TGCGCCAGCAGTGTGGACAGTAACACTGAAGCTTTCTTT. Protein product: CASSVDSNTEAFF.

This clone was observed a single time. This chain uses TRBV28 with TRBJ1-5; D might be TRBD1 (5 bases). This CDR3 has 16 amino acids. The germline gives CDR1 MDHEN, CDR2 SYDVKM. V lost 1 base and J 4 bases, leaving 14 bases between the germline ends. The CDR3 coding sequence is TGTGCCAGCAGTTTATCAGGAGTTGGGGGGAATCAGCCCCAGCATTTT. Protein sequence: CASSLSGVGGNQPQHF.

This sequence joins TRBV6-5 and TRBJ1-2; no firm D call. Germline values: CDR1 MNHEY, CDR2 SVGAGI. The CDR3 runs 11 residues. With 6 bases removed from V and 8 bases from J, the gap between germline ends came to 10 bases. CDR3 coding DNA: TGTGCCAGCAGGGCGAACGGAGGCTACACCTTC. Its translation: CASRANGGYTF.

This rearrangement joins TRBV7-2 to TRBJ1-2, with D maybe TRBD1 (5 bases). The CDR3 is 13 amino acids. Trimming took off 5 bases at V and 4 bases at J, with 11 bases between the two ends. Germline V CDR1 and CDR2: SGHTA, FQGNSA. The chain's CDR3 is CASSLPGLYGYTF. CDR3 DNA sequence: TGTGCCAGCAGCCTTCCAGGGCTCTATGGCTACACCTTC.

The chain joins TRBV11-2 to TRBJ1-1; TRBD1 might be the D (6 bases). V gave up 2 bases and J gave up 5 bases, with 15 bases separating them. The CDR3 is 15 residues long. Germline CDR1 and CDR2: SGHAT and FQNNGV. DNA of the CDR3: TGTGCCAGCAGCTTATTCAGGGGCCGACGAACTGAAGCTTTCTTT. This sequence encodes CASSLFRGRRTEAFF.

The V call is TRBV5-4, the J call TRBJ2-7; TRBD2 might be the D (7 bases). This CDR3 spans 14 amino acids. Germline-derived CDR1 and CDR2 are SGHNT and YYREEE (reference sequence). V was pared by 0 bases and J by 7 bases, with 14 bases between. CDR3 residues: CASSLVGGGREQYF. CDR3 sequence (DNA): TGTGCCAGCAGCTTGGTAGGGGGAGGGCGGGAGCAGTACTTC.